Listed below are T cell receptor beta chains from one sample, sequenced in a study of T cell responses to AZD1222 COVID-19 vaccine. Data came from immunoSEQ multiplex PCR; TCRdb stores just in-frame clones and leaves some out. This sample has some 120,000 clones, with almost 90% found just once. The specimen was peripheral blood, collected on day 0 of AZD1222 vaccination. These receptors all come from an adult in good health. The CDR3 runs from the conserved cysteine through the conserved F or W. Each record gives: J gene, clone size, V gene, D gene, CDR3 DNA, CDR3 protein. A D gene is named only where the DNA matches it firmly. The size field is filled for only some rows; it gives once, few, many or a size class.

j_call: TRBJ1-3; clone_size: .; v_call: TRBV6-2/TRBV6-3; d_call: .; cdr3_nt: TGTGCCAGCAGTTTCCCCGGAGGCCGAAACACCATATATTTT; cdr3_aa: CASSFPGGRNTIYF
j_call: TRBJ2-7; clone_size: .; v_call: TRBV18; d_call: .; cdr3_nt: TGTGCCAGCTCACCGACCACAGGAGGGGGCGACGAGCAGTACTTC; cdr3_aa: CASSPTTGGGDEQYF
j_call: TRBJ2-2; clone_size: .; v_call: TRBV29-1; d_call: .; cdr3_nt: TGCAGCGCCAGGGAGACCGGGGAGCTGTTTTTT; cdr3_aa: CSARETGELFF
j_call: TRBJ1-2; clone_size: .; v_call: TRBV7-8; d_call: .; cdr3_nt: TGTGCCAGCAGCTTATCGTCCAGGGAGGTAAACTTAGGCTACACCTTC; cdr3_aa: CASSLSSREVNLGYTF
j_call: TRBJ1-2; clone_size: .; v_call: TRBV9; d_call: .; cdr3_nt: TGTGCCAGCAGCCCTCACCCTTCCGGGACAAACTATGGCTACACCTTC; cdr3_aa: CASSPHPSGTNYGYTF
j_call: TRBJ2-7; clone_size: .; v_call: TRBV25-1; d_call: TRBD1; cdr3_nt: TGTGCCAGCAGTGTGACAGGGGCCTCCTACGAGCAGTACTTC; cdr3_aa: CASSVTGASYEQYF
j_call: TRBJ1-2; clone_size: few; v_call: TRBV30; d_call: .; cdr3_nt: TGTGCCTGCCGGACACGGAGATATGGCTACACCTTC; cdr3_aa: CACRTRRYGYTF
j_call: TRBJ1-2; clone_size: .; v_call: TRBV28; d_call: TRBD1; cdr3_nt: TGTGCCAGCGGAGGGACAGACCCTAACTATGGCTACACCTTC; cdr3_aa: CASGGTDPNYGYTF
j_call: TRBJ1-1; clone_size: .; v_call: TRBV19; d_call: TRBD1; cdr3_nt: TGTGCCAGCAAGGGACAGATGAACACTGAAGCTTTCTTT; cdr3_aa: CASKGQMNTEAFF
j_call: TRBJ2-3; clone_size: few; v_call: TRBV24-1; d_call: TRBD2; cdr3_nt: TGTGCCACCAGTGATAGAGTCAGCGGGGGGGTAGCAGATACGCAGTATTTT; cdr3_aa: CATSDRVSGGVADTQYF
j_call: TRBJ2-3; clone_size: .; v_call: TRBV18; d_call: .; cdr3_nt: TGTGCCAGCTCACGTGACAGGTCAAAGGGCACAAGTACGCAGTATTTT; cdr3_aa: CASSRDRSKGTSTQYF
j_call: TRBJ1-2; clone_size: few; v_call: TRBV6-2/TRBV6-3; d_call: .; cdr3_nt: TGTGCCAGCAGCCCCGACAGCCCTAACTATGGCTACACCTTC; cdr3_aa: CASSPDSPNYGYTF
j_call: TRBJ2-7; clone_size: .; v_call: TRBV11-1; d_call: .; cdr3_nt: TGTGCCAGCAGCCAAGGGGGGAGCTCCTACGAGCAGTACTTC; cdr3_aa: CASSQGGSSYEQYF
j_call: TRBJ2-5; clone_size: .; v_call: TRBV11-3; d_call: .; cdr3_nt: TGTGCCAGCAGCCAGAGGACCAAAGAGACCCAGTACTTC; cdr3_aa: CASSQRTKETQYF
j_call: TRBJ2-3; clone_size: .; v_call: TRBV6-5; d_call: TRBD2; cdr3_nt: TGTGCCAGCAGTTACTCTAGCGGGATAGATACGCAGTATTTT; cdr3_aa: CASSYSSGIDTQYF
j_call: TRBJ1-2; clone_size: .; v_call: TRBV27; d_call: .; cdr3_nt: TGTGCCAGCAGTCCCCGGACAGCTACCATCGGATATGGCTACACCTTC; cdr3_aa: CASSPRTATIGYGYTF
j_call: TRBJ2-7; clone_size: .; v_call: TRBV5-1; d_call: .; cdr3_nt: TGCGCCAGCAGCCCCCTTAATTCCGCCTACGAGCAGTACTTC; cdr3_aa: CASSPLNSAYEQYF